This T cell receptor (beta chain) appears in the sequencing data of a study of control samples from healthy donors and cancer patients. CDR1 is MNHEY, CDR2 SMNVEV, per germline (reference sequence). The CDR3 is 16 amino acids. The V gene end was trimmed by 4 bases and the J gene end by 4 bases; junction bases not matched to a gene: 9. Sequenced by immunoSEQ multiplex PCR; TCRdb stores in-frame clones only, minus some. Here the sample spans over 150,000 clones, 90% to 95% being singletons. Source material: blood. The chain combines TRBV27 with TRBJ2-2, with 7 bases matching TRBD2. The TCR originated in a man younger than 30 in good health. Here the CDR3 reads CASSWDSSGPTGELFF. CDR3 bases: TGTGCCAGCAGTTGGGATAGTAGCGGGCCCACCGGGGAGCTGTTTTTT.